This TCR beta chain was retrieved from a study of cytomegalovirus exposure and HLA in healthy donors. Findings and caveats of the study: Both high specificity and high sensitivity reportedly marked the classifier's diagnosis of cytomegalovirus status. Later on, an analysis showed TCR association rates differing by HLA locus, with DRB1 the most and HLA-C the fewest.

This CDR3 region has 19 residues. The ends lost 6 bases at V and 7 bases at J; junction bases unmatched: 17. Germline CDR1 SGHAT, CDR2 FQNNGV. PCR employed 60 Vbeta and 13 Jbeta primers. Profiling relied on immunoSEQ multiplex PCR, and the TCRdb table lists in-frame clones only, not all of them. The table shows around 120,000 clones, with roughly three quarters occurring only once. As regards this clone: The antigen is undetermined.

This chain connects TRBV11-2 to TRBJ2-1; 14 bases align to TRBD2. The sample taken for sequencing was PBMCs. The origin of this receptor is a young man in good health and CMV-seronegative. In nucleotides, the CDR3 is TGTGCCAGCAGTTCCAGAACCCGCGGACTAGCGGGAGGCGGTAATGAGCAGTTCTTC. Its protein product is CASSSRTRGLAGGGNEQFF.